A selection of T cell receptor beta chains follows, all from one sample in a study of T-cell memory formation after mild COVID-19. TCRdb fed the 5' RACE reads into MiXCR, producing one record per CDR3 protein. The data contain roughly 620,000 distinct CDR3 sequences, 18% of them singletons. The sequenced sample was PBMCs or a T cell subset sorted from them (not recorded which). The receptors were gathered from an adult woman who had mild COVID-19 (a few samples of this study predate the infection). Cell type and time point are not known. CDR3s include the opening cysteine and the closing phenylalanine or tryptophan. The D gene is left open where the match is weak. Clone size is not always given. Where it is, it says once, few, many or a class for expanded clones.

v_call,d_call,clone_size,j_call,cdr3_nt,cdr3_aa
TRBV21-1,.,.,TRBJ2-7,TGTGCCAGCAGCAATTGGACAGGGAACTACGAGCAGTACTTC,CASSNWTGNYEQYF
TRBV6-5,.,.,TRBJ2-7,TGTGCCAGCAGAGGAGGGGTGAACTACGAGCAGTACTTC,CASRGGVNYEQYF
TRBV2,.,.,TRBJ2-1,TGTGCCAGCCTGATCCGGGGGACAGCGCAGTTCTTC,CASLIRGTAQFF
TRBV12-3/TRBV12-4,TRBD2,.,TRBJ2-1,TGTGCCAGCACCCTTAGCGGGGGGGGCCTTGGGGAGCAGTTCTTC,CASTLSGGGLGEQFF
TRBV9,TRBD2,few,TRBJ2-3,TGTGCCAGCAGCGTAGTGGCGGGGGGGGGCACAGATACGCAGTATTTT,CASSVVAGGGTDTQYF
TRBV12-3/TRBV12-4,.,few,TRBJ2-7,TGTGCCAGCAGTTTAGCATTGGCAGGGCCGTACGAGCAGTACTTC,CASSLALAGPYEQYF
TRBV5-6,.,.,TRBJ1-2,TGTGCCAGCAGCTTGGATACAGGGTGGGGGGCTAACTATGGCTACACCTTC,CASSLDTGWGANYGYTF
TRBV25-1,.,few,TRBJ1-1,TGTGCCAGCAGTGAACTTATCCTGCGGGGGAGTAACACTGAAGCTTTCTTT,CASSELILRGSNTEAFF
TRBV11-2,.,.,TRBJ2-3,TGTGCCAGCAGCTCCATACGGGAACGACAGAATACGCAGTATTTT,CASSSIRERQNTQYF
TRBV5-1,TRBD2,few,TRBJ2-2,TGCGCCAGCAGCTCTCGCGGGAGGAACACCGGGGAGCTGTTTTTT,CASSSRGRNTGELFF
TRBV23-1,TRBD1,few,TRBJ1-4,TGCGCCAGCAGTCAATCCTCTCGCCACGGGACAGCTAATGAAAAACTGTTTTTT,CASSQSSRHGTANEKLFF
TRBV24-1,.,few,TRBJ2-3,TGTGCCACCAGTGACCCTAGGGCAAGCACAGATACGCAGTATTTT,CATSDPRASTDTQYF
TRBV28,.,.,TRBJ2-4,TGTGCCAGCAGCAGGGCAGGGGTGAACATTCAGTACTTC,CASSRAGVNIQYF
TRBV5-1,.,few,TRBJ1-1,TGCGCCAGCAGCTTGGATCGGGGTGTGAACACTGAAGCTTTCTTT,CASSLDRGVNTEAFF
TRBV6-2/TRBV6-3,.,few,TRBJ1-1,TGTGCCAGCAGTCAAGGGAGTTCTGAAGCTTTCTTT,CASSQGSSEAFF
TRBV5-1,TRBD1,few,TRBJ1-2,TGCGCCAGCAGCTTCGGACAGGGGTTTTCACAAGAATATGGCTACACCTTC,CASSFGQGFSQEYGYTF
TRBV5-1,.,many,TRBJ1-1,TGCGCCAGCAGCACAGGGTACATGAACACTGAAGCTTTCTTT,CASSTGYMNTEAFF
TRBV5-1,.,.,TRBJ1-1,TGCGCCAGCAGCCTCCTTCAGGGATTGAACACTGAAGCTTTCTTT,CASSLLQGLNTEAFF
TRBV12-3/TRBV12-4,.,many,TRBJ1-3,TGTGCCAGCAGTTTAGGGCTCCTCTCTGGAAACACCATATATTTT,CASSLGLLSGNTIYF
TRBV10-3,TRBD2,.,TRBJ2-5,TGTGCCATCAGTTTAGCGGGAGGGTCACAAGAGACCCAGTACTTC,CAISLAGGSQETQYF
TRBV28,.,.,TRBJ2-5,TGTGCCAGCAGTGGTAACGGACAGCAAGAGACCCAGTACTTC,CASSGNGQQETQYF
TRBV15,TRBD2,few,TRBJ2-5,TGTGCCACCAGCAGGGGTTACGGTAGCGGGATGACGGAGACCCAGTACTTC,CATSRGYGSGMTETQYF
TRBV12-3/TRBV12-4,.,few,TRBJ1-1,TGTGCCAGCAATCGAATTGGCCTAGGATACACTGAAGCTTTCTTT,CASNRIGLGYTEAFF
TRBV12-3/TRBV12-4,TRBD2,few,TRBJ2-2,TGTGCCAGCAGTTTACGGGAGGGAAGATCCGGGGAGCTGTTTTTT,CASSLREGRSGELFF
TRBV5-1,TRBD1,.,TRBJ2-5,TGCGCCAGCAGTTTCAGGACAGGGGAGGGAGAGACCCAGTACTTC,CASSFRTGEGETQYF
TRBV15,.,few,TRBJ2-1,TGTGCCACCAGCGGAGGGGTCTACTCCTACAATGAGCAGTTCTTC,CATSGGVYSYNEQFF
TRBV5-1,.,few,TRBJ2-7,TGCGCCAGCAGTTATTCCGAGGGCTTCAAAGACGAGCAGTACTTC,CASSYSEGFKDEQYF
TRBV4-3,TRBD1,few,TRBJ2-7,TGCGCCAGCAGCCCAAATGCCGCGGTAAGGGGGCGCATAGGCTACGAGCAGTACTTC,CASSPNAAVRGRIGYEQYF
TRBV7-9,TRBD1,.,TRBJ2-3,TGTGCCAGCAGCTTGGGACAGACTACCGCTAGCACAGATACGCAGTATTTT,CASSLGQTTASTDTQYF
TRBV2,TRBD2,.,TRBJ2-1,TGTGCCAGCAGTGTGGGACTAGCTTCCGACAATGAGCAGTTCTTC,CASSVGLASDNEQFF
TRBV7-9,TRBD2,.,TRBJ2-1,TGTGCCAGCAACCCCGGGACTAGTGGCAAGCACAATGAGCAGTTCTTC,CASNPGTSGKHNEQFF
TRBV7-9,TRBD1,few,TRBJ2-5,TGTGCCAGCGGGGGATCGGGACAGGGATTTTCAGAGACCCAGTACTTC,CASGGSGQGFSETQYF
TRBV12-3/TRBV12-4,.,.,TRBJ2-1,TGTGCCAGCTCACACCGAAGCTCCTACAATGAGCAGTTCTTC,CASSHRSSYNEQFF
TRBV5-1,TRBD2,few,TRBJ2-3,TGCGCCAGCAGCTCGCTCGGGACTAGCGGGGTGGACACAGATACGCAGTATTTT,CASSSLGTSGVDTDTQYF
TRBV18,.,.,TRBJ2-3,TGTGCCAGCTCCCACCCCGGGACTCACCGGGGGGATACGCAGTATTTT,CASSHPGTHRGDTQYF
TRBV7-2,.,few,TRBJ1-2,TGTGCCAGCAGCCAGGTGGCCTATGGCTACACCTTC,CASSQVAYGYTF
TRBV5-1,.,.,TRBJ1-1,TGCGCCAGCAGCTTATCTAAGAACAGGGCCTCCACTGAAGCTTTCTTT,CASSLSKNRASTEAFF
TRBV3-2,.,many,TRBJ2-1,TGTGCCAGCAGCCAACACTACCTTAAGGAGCGGGAGTTTTGTCCCATCCACAATGAGCAGTTCTTC,CASSQHYLKEREFCPIHNEQFF
TRBV9,.,.,TRBJ2-3,TGTGCCAGCGGGGGGGCGACGGGAGATACGCAGTATTTT,CASGGATGDTQYF
TRBV4-3,.,.,TRBJ2-2,TGCGCCAGCAGCCCCTTTGGGCCGGGAGCGTACACCGGGGAGCTGTTTTTT,CASSPFGPGAYTGELFF